Listed below are T cell receptor beta chains from one sample, sequenced in a study of blood T cell repertoires in COVID-19. Assay: immunoSEQ multiplex PCR; the TCRdb copy retains only in-frame clones and omits some. This table holds some 120,000 clones, about three quarters found once. Sequencing was done on a sample of peripheral blood. Every receptor here comes from a woman between 65 and 79 years old with acute or convalescent COVID-19. Both conserved end residues are part of each CDR3. Fields, in order: D gene, clone size, J gene, V gene, CDR3 DNA, CDR3 protein. A D gene is named only where the DNA matches it firmly. Clone size is shown for a subset of rows, as once, few, many or a class of expanded clone.

TRBD1 once TRBJ2-7 TRBV6-5 TGTGCCAGCAGTTACAGGGGGCCCTACGAGCAGTACTTC CASSYRGPYEQYF
TRBD1 . TRBJ2-1 TRBV10-1 TGCGCCAGCAGTGAAGGGCAGGGGGCCAACAATGAGCAGTTCTTC CASSEGQGANNEQFF
TRBD1 . TRBJ2-7 TRBV25-1 TGTGCCAGCAGTGACGACAGGGGACCCTACGAGCAGTACTTC CASSDDRGPYEQYF
TRBD1 . TRBJ1-5 TRBV5-6 TGTGCCAGCAGTTCTACTGGACAGGGGGCGAATCAGCCCCAGCATTTT CASSSTGQGANQPQHF
. . TRBJ1-6 TRBV4-1 TGCGCCAGCAGCCCGGTCGGGGATTCACCCCTCCACTTT CASSPVGDSPLHF
TRBD1 . TRBJ1-4 TRBV6-5 TGTGCCAGCAGCGACAGGGTAAAGGGGGAAAAACTGTTTTTT CASSDRVKGEKLFF
. . TRBJ2-3 TRBV12-3/TRBV12-4 TGTGCCAGCAGCGGTCCGGGGGGCCATACGCAGTATTTT CASSGPGGHTQYF
TRBD2 once TRBJ2-1 TRBV7-8 TGTGCCAGCAGCTTACTAGAGCGGGGTCCATACAATGAGCAGTTCTTC CASSLLERGPYNEQFF
TRBD2 . TRBJ2-7 TRBV6-1 TGTGCCAGCAGTGAAGCGCTATGGCTAGCGGGAGTCAGGGTGGCCTACGAGCAGTACTTC CASSEALWLAGVRVAYEQYF
TRBD2 . TRBJ2-2 TRBV5-6 TGTGCCAGCAGCTTAGGGCTAGCGGGATTCACCGGGGAGCTGTTTTTT CASSLGLAGFTGELFF
. . TRBJ2-3 TRBV6-5 TGTGCCAGCAGGGGGTTGGGGGCCGGCACAGATACGCAGTATTTT CASRGLGAGTDTQYF
. few TRBJ1-1 TRBV7-9 TGTGCCAGCACCCGGGGTACTGAAGCTTTCTTT CASTRGTEAFF
. . TRBJ2-2 TRBV10-3 TGTGCCATCCCATCCCTCGTTGGGCCCGGGGAGCTGTTTTTT CAIPSLVGPGELFF
. few TRBJ1-1 TRBV29-1 TGCAGCGTTGAAGACAGTAACACTGAAGCTTTCTTT CSVEDSNTEAFF
TRBD2 few TRBJ2-1 TRBV9 TGTGCCAGCAGCCCCCGTTGGGCGGGAGGAAATGAGCAGTTCTTC CASSPRWAGGNEQFF
TRBD2 . TRBJ2-7 TRBV28 TGTGCCAGCAGTATACTAGCGGGAGACGAGCAGTACTTC CASSILAGDEQYF
. . TRBJ1-6 TRBV9 TGTGCCAGCAGCCGCGGGGGGGTGAAGGGATCACCCCTCCACTTT CASSRGGVKGSPLHF
. . TRBJ2-5 TRBV2 TGTGCCAGCAGTGAACTCGAGACCCAGTACTTC CASSELETQYF
TRBD1 once TRBJ1-2 TRBV2 TGTGCCAGCAGTACGACAGGGGGCCGTGGTGGCTACACCTTC CASSTTGGRGGYTF
. . TRBJ1-1 TRBV27 TGTGCCAGCAGTTACCAGGAGAACACTGAAGCTTTCTTT CASSYQENTEAFF
TRBD1 few TRBJ1-1 TRBV18 TGTGCCAGCTCACCCTGGACAGGAGGTGTTGAAGCTTTCTTT CASSPWTGGVEAFF
. . TRBJ1-4 TRBV28 TGTGCCAGCAGTTTATGGGCAGGGACTAATGAAAAACTGTTTTTT CASSLWAGTNEKLFF